The 12 T cell receptor beta chains given below trace back to one sample, sequenced in a study of shared clonotypes between healthy human individuals. Naive CD8 populations comprised CD45RO-negative cells positively selected for CCR7, excluding terminally differentiated effector memory CD45RA+ cells. The table came from immunoSEQ multiplex PCR; TCRdb's copy has only in-frame clones and leaves some out. The repertoire holds millions of clones, approximately 94% seen once, with roughly 1% in the top ten. The source material was naive CD8+ T cells sorted from blood. The source is a man aged 18 to 30 in good health.

In this sample, this clone turned up once. The genes are TRBV9 and TRBJ2-5, with 7 bases fitting TRBD2. The CDR3 consists of 14 residues. The germline gives CDR1 SGDLS, CDR2 YYNGEE. The V and J ends lost 2 bases and 3 bases, in that order; junction bases with no gene match: 4. CDR3 loop: CASSVSGTKETQYF. CDR3 nucleotides: TGTGCCAGCAGCGTGTCCGGGACTAAAGAGACCCAGTACTTC.

Worth noting for this clone: Other DNA sequences within the sample encode an identical CDR3. The rearrangement links TRBV27 to TRBJ2-7; 10 bases are a match to TRBD1. The length of the CDR3 is 16 residues. Germline V gene lookup returns CDR1 MNHEY and CDR2 SMNVEV (reference sequence). J lost 1 base, V lost 0 bases, and 3 bases had no gene match. CDR3 nucleotide sequence: TGTGCCAGCAGTTTATCAGGGACAGGGGTGTCCTACGAGCAGTACTTC. Translating gives CASSLSGTGVSYEQYF.

This clone occurred once. The chain employs TRBV7-9 and TRBJ2-1; D possibly corresponds to TRBD2 (5 bases). The V gene lost 1 base and the J gene lost 8 bases, with 21 bases spanning the gap. Germline V gives CDR1 SEHNR, CDR2 FQNEAQ (reference sequence). The CDR3 has 17 residues. CDR3 sequence: CASSLGPDPSLEDEQFF. Written as DNA, the CDR3 is TGTGCCAGCAGCTTAGGGCCTGATCCTTCACTAGAGGATGAGCAGTTCTTC.

This chain joins TRBV7-2 and TRBJ2-7, with TRBD1 identical over 7 bases. Trimming took 5 bases from V and 4 from J; bases not matched to a gene: 8. Germline V lookup: CDR1 SGHTA, CDR2 FQGNSA. The CDR3 has 14 residues. This CDR3 reads CASSLQGQLYEQYF. The CDR3 DNA reads TGTGCCAGCAGCCTCCAGGGACAGCTTTACGAGCAGTACTTC. Supplemented by reference TRBV7-2 and TRBJ2-7, the full variable domain reads GAGVSQSPSNKVTEKGKDVELRCDPISGHTALYWYRQSLGQGLEFLIYFQGNSAPDKSGLPSDRFSAERTGGSVSTLTIQRTQQEDSAVYLCASSLQGQLYEQYFGPGTRLTVT.

This sequence joins TRBV30 and TRBJ2-3; tentatively, D is TRBD1 (5 bases). This CDR3 has 14 residues. The V end was cut by 4 bases, the J end by 1 base, with 12 bases between. Germline CDR1 and CDR2: GTSNPN and SVGIG (reference sequence). The CDR3 sequence: CAWKDVGRTDTQYF. CDR3 DNA sequence: TGTGCCTGGAAGGATGTGGGGCGCACAGATACGCAGTATTTT. Complete variable domain (other parts from reference TRBV30 and TRBJ2-3): SQTIHQWPATLVQPVGSPLSLECTVEGTSNPNLYWYRQAAGRGLQLLFYSVGIGQISSEVPQNLSASRPQDRQFILSSKKLLLSDSGFYLCAWKDVGRTDTQYFGPGTRLTVL.

This chain connects TRBV7-9 to TRBJ1-2; TRBD1 matches at 8 bases. This CDR3 comprises 15 residues. The V and J ends lost 3 bases and 4 bases, in that order; junction bases with no gene match: 7. Germline V CDR1 and CDR2: SEHNR, FQNEAQ (reference sequence). DNA of the CDR3: TGTGCCAGCAGCTTCGGGACAGGACAGTTCTATGGCTACACCTTC. Protein: CASSFGTGQFYGYTF.

The CDR3 region has the DNA TGTGCCAGCAGTCCCCGGGGACAGTCCTACGAGCAGTACTTC. Translation gives CASSPRGQSYEQYF. The chain couples TRBV6-5 to TRBJ2-7; 7 bases line up with TRBD1. This CDR3 has 14 residues. Looked up from germline, CDR1 is MNHEY and CDR2 is SVGAGI. V shed 5 bases and J 1 base; nucleotides not matched to a gene: 5.

V and J are TRBV29-1 and TRBJ1-3, with D unresolved. Germline CDR1 reads SQVTM; CDR2 reads ANQGSEA. V lost 1 base, J lost 3 bases, and 13 bases lay in between. The CDR3 length is 15 residues. This chain's CDR3 is CSVEGASTFGNTIYF. CDR3 in DNA: TGCAGCGTTGAAGGGGCCTCCACCTTTGGAAACACCATATATTTT.

This chain links TRBV30 with TRBJ2-1; unclear D gene. Trimming removed 0 bases from V and 8 bases from J, with 20 bases in between. Germline loops: CDR1 GTSNPN, CDR2 SVGIG (reference sequence). The CDR3 is made up of 16 amino acids. The CDR3 spells CAWSVWWSEVPDEQFF. CDR3 in DNA: TGTGCCTGGAGTGTATGGTGGAGTGAAGTCCCCGATGAGCAGTTCTTC.

The chain links TRBV11-2 to TRBJ1-1, with D maybe TRBD1 (5 bases). Germline CDR1 is SGHAT and CDR2 is FQNNGV. CDR3 size: 14 residues. V was pared by 2 bases and J by 1 base, with 8 bases between. The CDR3 here is CASSLYGANTEAFF. CDR3 DNA: TGTGCCAGCAGCTTATACGGGGCGAACACTGAAGCTTTCTTT.

The chain joins TRBV6-1 to TRBJ1-6, with D possibly matching TRBD1 (5 bases). Trimming stripped 3 bases from V and 5 bases from J, with 11 bases between. Germline V gene data show CDR1 as MNHNS and CDR2 as SASEGT. The CDR3 is made up of 15 amino acids. The CDR3 DNA reads as TGTGCCAGCAGTGACCAGGACATTGATAATTCACCCCTCCACTTT. Protein: CASSDQDIDNSPLHF.

V gene TRBV28 combines with J gene TRBJ2-5, with D perhaps matching TRBD1 (6 bases). The CDR3 contains 17 residues. The V gene's germline CDR1 is MDHEN and CDR2 SYDVKM. The ends were cut back, 4 bases at V and 2 bases at J, with 20 bases in the middle. CDR3 sequence reads: CASSSQPLTGAQETQYF. The CDR3, as DNA: TGTGCCAGCAGTTCTCAACCCCTGACAGGAGCACAAGAGACCCAGTACTTC.